This TCR beta chain derives from a study of shared clonotypes between healthy human individuals. With respect to this clone: What it binds is unknown.

The study's findings and limits: Among the subsets, naive ones generally showed larger estimated richness than memory ones.

Naive CD8 isolation took CD45RO-negative cells positively selected for CCR7 and excluded terminally differentiated effector memory CD45RA+ cells. Here immunoSEQ multiplex PCR was the method, and the copy in TCRdb shows in-frame clones only, minus some. The data show about 2.2 million clones, with approximately 94% seen just once and around 1.7% held by the top ten. Germline-derived CDR1 and CDR2 are SEHNR and FQNEAQ (reference sequence). The V segment lost 5 bases and the J segment 2 bases; nucleotides outside the gene matches: 8. The CDR3 runs to 15 residues. V gene TRBV7-9 combines with J gene TRBJ1-2; 7 positions agree with TRBD1. Sequencing used naive CD8+ T cells from PBMCs. The sequence was collected from a man younger than 35 in good health. Some clones in this sample may be carry-over from other donors' samples. CDR3 in DNA: TGTGCCAGCAGCAACCTGACAGGGTTCAACTATGGCTACACCTTC. This gives the protein CASSNLTGFNYGYTF.